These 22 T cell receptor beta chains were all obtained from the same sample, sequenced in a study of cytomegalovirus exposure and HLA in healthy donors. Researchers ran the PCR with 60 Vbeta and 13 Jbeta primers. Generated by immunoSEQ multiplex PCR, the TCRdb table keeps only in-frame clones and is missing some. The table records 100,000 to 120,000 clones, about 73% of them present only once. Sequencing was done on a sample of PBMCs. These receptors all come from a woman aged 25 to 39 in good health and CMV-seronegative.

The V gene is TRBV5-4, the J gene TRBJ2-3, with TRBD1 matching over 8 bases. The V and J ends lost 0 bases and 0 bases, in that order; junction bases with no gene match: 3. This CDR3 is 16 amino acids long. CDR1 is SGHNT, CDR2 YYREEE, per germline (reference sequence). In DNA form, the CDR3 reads TGTGCCAGCAGCTTGGTGGGACAGGCAAGCACAGATACGCAGTATTTT. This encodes CASSLVGQASTDTQYF.

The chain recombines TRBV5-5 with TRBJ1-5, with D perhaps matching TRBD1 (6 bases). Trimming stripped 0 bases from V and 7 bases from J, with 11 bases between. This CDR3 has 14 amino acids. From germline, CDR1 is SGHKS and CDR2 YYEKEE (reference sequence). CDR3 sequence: CASSLGWGGQPQHF. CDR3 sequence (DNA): TGTGCCAGCAGCTTGGGCTGGGGGGGCCAGCCCCAGCATTTT.

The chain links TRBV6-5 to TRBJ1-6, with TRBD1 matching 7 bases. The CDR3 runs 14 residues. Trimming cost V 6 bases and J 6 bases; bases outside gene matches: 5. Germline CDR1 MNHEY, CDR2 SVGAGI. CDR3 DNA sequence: TGTGCCAGCAGCCGACAGGGAGGTAATTCACCCCTCCACTTT. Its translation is CASSRQGGNSPLHF.

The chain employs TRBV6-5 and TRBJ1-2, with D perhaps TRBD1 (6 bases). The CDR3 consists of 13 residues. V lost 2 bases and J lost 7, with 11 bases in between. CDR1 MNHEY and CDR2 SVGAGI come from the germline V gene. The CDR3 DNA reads TGTGCCAGCAGTTACACCGGACAGTTTGGCTACACCTTC. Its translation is CASSYTGQFGYTF.

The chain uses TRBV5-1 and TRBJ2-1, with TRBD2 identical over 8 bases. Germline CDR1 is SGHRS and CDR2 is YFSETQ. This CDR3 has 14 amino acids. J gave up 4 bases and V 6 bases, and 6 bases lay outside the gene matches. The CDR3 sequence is CASTRASGYNEQFF. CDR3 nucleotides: TGCGCCAGCACTCGGGCTAGCGGGTACAATGAGCAGTTCTTC.

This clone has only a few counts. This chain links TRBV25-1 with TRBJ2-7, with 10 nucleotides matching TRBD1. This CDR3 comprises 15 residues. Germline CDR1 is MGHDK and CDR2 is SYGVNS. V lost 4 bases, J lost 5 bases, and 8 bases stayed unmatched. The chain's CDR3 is CASSAGVDRGNEQYF. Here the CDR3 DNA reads TGTGCCAGCAGTGCAGGTGTGGACAGGGGGAACGAGCAGTACTTC.

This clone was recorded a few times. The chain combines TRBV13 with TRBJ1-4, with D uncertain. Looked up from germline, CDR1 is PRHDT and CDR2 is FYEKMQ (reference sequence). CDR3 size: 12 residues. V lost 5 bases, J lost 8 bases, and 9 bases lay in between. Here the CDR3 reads CASSQNGEKLFF. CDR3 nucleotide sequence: TGTGCCAGCAGCCAAAACGGGGAAAAACTGTTTTTT.

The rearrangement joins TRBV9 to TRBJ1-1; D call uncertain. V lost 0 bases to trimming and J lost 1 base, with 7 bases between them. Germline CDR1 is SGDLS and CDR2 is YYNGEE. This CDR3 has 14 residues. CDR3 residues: CASSVVPGNTEAFF. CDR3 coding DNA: TGTGCCAGCAGCGTAGTCCCGGGGAACACTGAAGCTTTCTTT.

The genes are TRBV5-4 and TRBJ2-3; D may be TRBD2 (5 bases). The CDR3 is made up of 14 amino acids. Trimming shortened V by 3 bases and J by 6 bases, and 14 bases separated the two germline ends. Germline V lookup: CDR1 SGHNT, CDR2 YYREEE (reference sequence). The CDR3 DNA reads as TGTGCCAGCAGCTGGAAAAGAGGACTGGATACGCAGTATTTT. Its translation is CASSWKRGLDTQYF. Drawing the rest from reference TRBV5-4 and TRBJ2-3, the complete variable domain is ETGVTQSPTHLIKTRGQQVTLRCSSQSGHNTVSWYQQALGQGPQFIFQYYREEENGRGNFPPRFSGLQFPNYSSELNVNALELDDSALYLCASSWKRGLDTQYFGPGTRLTVL.

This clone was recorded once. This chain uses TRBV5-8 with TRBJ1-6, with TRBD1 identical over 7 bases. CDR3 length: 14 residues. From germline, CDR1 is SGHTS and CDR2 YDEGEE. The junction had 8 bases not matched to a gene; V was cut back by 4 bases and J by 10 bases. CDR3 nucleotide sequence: TGTGCCAGCAGCGAGGGACAGCCGGGCTCACCCCTCCACTTT. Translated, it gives CASSEGQPGSPLHF. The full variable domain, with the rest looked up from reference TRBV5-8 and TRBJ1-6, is EAGVTQSPTHLIKTRGQQATLRCSPISGHTSVYWYQQALGLGLQFLLWYDEGEERNRGNFPPRFSGRQFPNYSSELNVNALELEDSALYLCASSEGQPGSPLHFGNGTRLTVT.

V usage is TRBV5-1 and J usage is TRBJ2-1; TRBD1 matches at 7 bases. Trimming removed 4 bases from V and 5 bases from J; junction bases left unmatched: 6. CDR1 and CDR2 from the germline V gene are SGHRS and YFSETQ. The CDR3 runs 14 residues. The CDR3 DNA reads TGCGCCAGCAGCCAGGGACAGCGGAACAATGAGCAGTTCTTC. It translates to CASSQGQRNNEQFF.

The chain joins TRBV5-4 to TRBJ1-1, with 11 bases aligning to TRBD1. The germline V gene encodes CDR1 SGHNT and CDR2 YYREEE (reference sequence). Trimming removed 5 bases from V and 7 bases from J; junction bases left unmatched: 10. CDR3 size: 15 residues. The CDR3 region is CASSAGQGGLGEAFF. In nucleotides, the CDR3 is TGTGCCAGCAGTGCGGGACAGGGGGGTTTAGGTGAAGCTTTCTTT.

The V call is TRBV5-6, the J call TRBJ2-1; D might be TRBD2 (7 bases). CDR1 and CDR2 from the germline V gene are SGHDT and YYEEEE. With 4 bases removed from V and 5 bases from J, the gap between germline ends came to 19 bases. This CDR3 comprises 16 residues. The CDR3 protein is CASSDRGGAGNNEQFF. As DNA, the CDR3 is TGTGCCAGCAGCGATCGTGGGGGGGCCGGCAACAATGAGCAGTTCTTC.

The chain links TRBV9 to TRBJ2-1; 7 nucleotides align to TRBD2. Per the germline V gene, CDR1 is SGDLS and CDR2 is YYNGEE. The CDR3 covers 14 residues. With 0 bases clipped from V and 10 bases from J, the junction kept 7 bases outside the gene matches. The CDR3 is CASSVAGTMGEQFF. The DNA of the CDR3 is TGTGCCAGCAGCGTAGCTGGGACTATGGGCGAGCAGTTCTTC.

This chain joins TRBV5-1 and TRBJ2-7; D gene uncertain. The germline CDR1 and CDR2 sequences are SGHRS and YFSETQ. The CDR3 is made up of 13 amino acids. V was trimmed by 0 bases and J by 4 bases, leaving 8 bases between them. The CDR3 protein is CASSLDSWYEQYF. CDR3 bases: TGCGCCAGCAGCTTGGATAGTTGGTACGAGCAGTACTTC.

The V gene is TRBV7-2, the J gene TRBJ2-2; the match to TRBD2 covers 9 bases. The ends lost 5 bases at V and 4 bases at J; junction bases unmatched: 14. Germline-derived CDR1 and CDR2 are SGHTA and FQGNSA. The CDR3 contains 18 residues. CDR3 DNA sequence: TGTGCCAGCAGCCCGCGGGGGAGCGGGAGGTATGGCACCGGGGAGCTGTTTTTT. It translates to CASSPRGSGRYGTGELFF.

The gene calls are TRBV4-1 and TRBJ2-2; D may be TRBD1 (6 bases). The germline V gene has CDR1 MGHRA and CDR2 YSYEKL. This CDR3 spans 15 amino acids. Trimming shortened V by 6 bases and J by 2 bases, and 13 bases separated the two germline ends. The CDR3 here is CASSHRVPNTGELFF. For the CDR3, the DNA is TGCGCCAGCAGTCACAGGGTACCCAACACCGGGGAGCTGTTTTTT.

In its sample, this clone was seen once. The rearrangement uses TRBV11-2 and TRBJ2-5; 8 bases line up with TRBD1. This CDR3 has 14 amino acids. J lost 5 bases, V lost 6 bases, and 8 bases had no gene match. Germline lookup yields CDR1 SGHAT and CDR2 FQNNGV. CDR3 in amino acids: CASSQGAPWETQYF. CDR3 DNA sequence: TGTGCCAGCAGTCAGGGGGCGCCTTGGGAGACCCAGTACTTC. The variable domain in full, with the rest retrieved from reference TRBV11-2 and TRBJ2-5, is EAGVAQSPRYKIIEKRQSVAFWCNPISGHATLYWYQQILGQGPKLLIQFQNNGVVDDSQLPKDRFSAERLKGVDSTLKIQPAKLEDSAVYLCASSQGAPWETQYFGPGTRLLVL.

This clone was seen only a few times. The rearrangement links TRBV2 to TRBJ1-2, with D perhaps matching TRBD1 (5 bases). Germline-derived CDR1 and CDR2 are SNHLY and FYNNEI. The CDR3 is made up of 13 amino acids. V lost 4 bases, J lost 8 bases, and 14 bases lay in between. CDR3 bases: TGTGCCAGCAGTGGGGGCAGTCCCACGGGCTACACCTTC. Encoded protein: CASSGGSPTGYTF.

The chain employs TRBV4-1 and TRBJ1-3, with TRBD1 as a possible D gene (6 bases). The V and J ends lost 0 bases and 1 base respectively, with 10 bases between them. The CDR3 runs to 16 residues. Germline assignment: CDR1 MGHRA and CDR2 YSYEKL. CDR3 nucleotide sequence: TGCGCCAGCAGCCAAGATATCGGGACATCTGGAAACACCATATATTTT. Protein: CASSQDIGTSGNTIYF.

The CDR3 DNA follows: TGTGCCAGCAGTTTAGACTGGACGGGGGTTGACCCTATGGGCTACACCTTC. Its protein is CASSLDWTGVDPMGYTF. V and J are TRBV28 and TRBJ1-2, with D perhaps matching TRBD1 (5 bases). Germline loops: CDR1 MDHEN, CDR2 SYDVKM. CDR3 length: 17 residues. With 2 bases removed from V and 8 bases from J, the gap between germline ends came to 24 bases.

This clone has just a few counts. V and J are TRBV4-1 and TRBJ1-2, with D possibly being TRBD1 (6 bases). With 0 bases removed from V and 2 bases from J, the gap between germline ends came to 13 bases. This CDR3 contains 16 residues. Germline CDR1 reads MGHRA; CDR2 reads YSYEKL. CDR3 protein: CASSQDKYRENYGYTF. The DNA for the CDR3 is TGCGCCAGCAGCCAAGATAAATACAGGGAGAACTATGGCTACACCTTC.